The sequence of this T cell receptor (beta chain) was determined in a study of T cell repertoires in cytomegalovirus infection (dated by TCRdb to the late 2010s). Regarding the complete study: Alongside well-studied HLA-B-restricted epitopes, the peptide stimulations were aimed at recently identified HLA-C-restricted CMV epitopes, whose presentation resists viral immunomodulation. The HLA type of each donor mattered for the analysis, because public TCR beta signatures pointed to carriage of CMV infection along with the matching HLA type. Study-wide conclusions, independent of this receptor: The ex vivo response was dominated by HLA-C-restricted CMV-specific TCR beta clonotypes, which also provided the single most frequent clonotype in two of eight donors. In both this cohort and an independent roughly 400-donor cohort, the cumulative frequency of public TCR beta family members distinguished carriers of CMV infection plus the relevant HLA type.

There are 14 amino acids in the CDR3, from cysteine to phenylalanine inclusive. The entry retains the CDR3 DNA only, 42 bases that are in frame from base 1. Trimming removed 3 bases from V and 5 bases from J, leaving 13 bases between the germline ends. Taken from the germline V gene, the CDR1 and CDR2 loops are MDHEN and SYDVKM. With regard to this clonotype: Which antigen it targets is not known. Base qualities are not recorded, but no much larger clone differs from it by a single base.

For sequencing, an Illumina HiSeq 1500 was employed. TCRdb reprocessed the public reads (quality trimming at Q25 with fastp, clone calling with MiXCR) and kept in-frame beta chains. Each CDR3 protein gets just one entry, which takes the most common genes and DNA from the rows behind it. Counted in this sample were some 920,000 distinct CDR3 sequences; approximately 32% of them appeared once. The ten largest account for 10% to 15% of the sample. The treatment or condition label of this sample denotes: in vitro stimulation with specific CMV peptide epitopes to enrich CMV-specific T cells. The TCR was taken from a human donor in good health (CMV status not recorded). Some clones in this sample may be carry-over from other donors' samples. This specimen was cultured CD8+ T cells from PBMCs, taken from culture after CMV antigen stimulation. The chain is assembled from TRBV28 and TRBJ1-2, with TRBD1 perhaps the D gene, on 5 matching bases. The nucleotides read TGTGCCAGCAGTTTCGCCAGGGCCTCGTATGGCTACACCTTC. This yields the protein CASSFARASYGYTF.